A selection of T cell receptor beta chains follows, all from one sample in a study of OX40 agonist ivuxolimab in advanced cancers. Libraries were prepared by immunoSEQ multiplex PCR; TCRdb keeps only in-frame clonotypes and omits some of them. The table records tens of thousands of clones, approximately 80% of them present only once. This sample comprised CD4+ or CD8+ T cells sorted from blood, obtained in a trial of the OX40 agonist ivuxolimab. Receptors originate from an adult with an advanced solid tumor such as melanoma, head and neck, liver or kidney cancer. Each CDR3 is given with its conserved first and last residue. Fields, in order: D gene, V gene, clone size, J gene, CDR3 DNA, CDR3 protein. The D gene is left open where the match is weak. Part of the rows lack a size; the others show once, few, many or a class for expanded clones.

d_call: NA; v_call: TRBV27; clone_size: NA; j_call: TRBJ2-7; cdr3_nt: TGTGCCAGCAGTTTATATGGGGCCTACGAGCAGTACTTC; cdr3_aa: CASSLYGAYEQYF
d_call: TRBD2; v_call: TRBV7-9; clone_size: NA; j_call: TRBJ2-3; cdr3_nt: TGTGCCAGCAGCCCCCACGGGACTAGCGGGGGCCCAAGAGGGCAGTATTTT; cdr3_aa: CASSPHGTSGGPRGQYF
d_call: TRBD1; v_call: TRBV15; clone_size: NA; j_call: TRBJ2-7; cdr3_nt: TGTGCCACCAGCTTAGGGGGCCCGACGTCCGAGCAGTACTTC; cdr3_aa: CATSLGGPTSEQYF
d_call: TRBD2; v_call: TRBV4-1; clone_size: NA; j_call: TRBJ2-7; cdr3_nt: TGCGCCAGCAGCCGCCCGGGACTAGCGGGGGGCAACTCCTACGAGCAGTACTTC; cdr3_aa: CASSRPGLAGGNSYEQYF
d_call: TRBD1; v_call: TRBV9; clone_size: NA; j_call: TRBJ1-2; cdr3_nt: TGTGCCAGCAGCCTCCGAGGGACAGGGGGCAGAGGGGGCTACACCTTC; cdr3_aa: CASSLRGTGGRGGYTF
d_call: TRBD1; v_call: TRBV27; clone_size: NA; j_call: TRBJ1-1; cdr3_nt: TGTGCCAGCAGTACTTCCCGGGACAGGGCGTACCCTGAAGCTTTCTTT; cdr3_aa: CASSTSRDRAYPEAFF
d_call: NA; v_call: TRBV4-1; clone_size: NA; j_call: TRBJ1-1; cdr3_nt: TGCGCCAGCAGCCAAGTGGCGATGACTGAAGCTTTCTTT; cdr3_aa: CASSQVAMTEAFF
d_call: NA; v_call: TRBV6-5; clone_size: NA; j_call: TRBJ1-5; cdr3_nt: TGTGCCAGCAGCCGGGGGAAGGGCAATCAGCCCCAGCATTTT; cdr3_aa: CASSRGKGNQPQHF
d_call: NA; v_call: TRBV2; clone_size: few; j_call: TRBJ2-7; cdr3_nt: TGTGCCAGCAGTGGCCGGGGTTACGAGCAGTACTTC; cdr3_aa: CASSGRGYEQYF
d_call: NA; v_call: TRBV30; clone_size: NA; j_call: TRBJ1-2; cdr3_nt: TGTGCCTGGAGTGTAACGGGGCAGGGCGGCTACACCTTC; cdr3_aa: CAWSVTGQGGYTF
d_call: TRBD2; v_call: TRBV7-9; clone_size: once; j_call: TRBJ2-2; cdr3_nt: TGTGCCAGCAGATCCACTAGCGGGGCACTCACCGGGGAGCTGTTTTTT; cdr3_aa: CASRSTSGALTGELFF
d_call: NA; v_call: TRBV5-1; clone_size: few; j_call: TRBJ2-5; cdr3_nt: TGCGCCAGCAGCTTCCCTGACGTAACCGGGACCCAGTACTTC; cdr3_aa: CASSFPDVTGTQYF
d_call: NA; v_call: TRBV7-9; clone_size: NA; j_call: TRBJ2-3; cdr3_nt: TGTGCCAGCAGGGACCTAGGGGGGGACTTCAGCACAGATACGCAGTATTTT; cdr3_aa: CASRDLGGDFSTDTQYF
d_call: TRBD1; v_call: TRBV30; clone_size: NA; j_call: TRBJ1-2; cdr3_nt: TGTGCCTGGGAAAGTACAGGGGAAGACTATGGCTACACCTTC; cdr3_aa: CAWESTGEDYGYTF
d_call: NA; v_call: TRBV2; clone_size: NA; j_call: TRBJ2-6; cdr3_nt: TGTGCCAGCAAAGCCTCTGGGGCCAACGTCCTGACTTTC; cdr3_aa: CASKASGANVLTF
d_call: NA; v_call: TRBV27; clone_size: NA; j_call: TRBJ1-5; cdr3_nt: TGTGCCAGCAGATCAGGACAGTGGGATCAGCCCCAGCATTTT; cdr3_aa: CASRSGQWDQPQHF
d_call: TRBD1; v_call: TRBV6-1; clone_size: NA; j_call: TRBJ1-2; cdr3_nt: TGTGCCAGCAGTGAAGCGGCAGGGGGGCAGGGCTACACCTTC; cdr3_aa: CASSEAAGGQGYTF
d_call: NA; v_call: TRBV14; clone_size: once; j_call: TRBJ2-7; cdr3_nt: TGTGCCAGCAGCCTAATCAGGGGCCAAAGCTCCTACGAGCAGTACTTC; cdr3_aa: CASSLIRGQSSYEQYF
d_call: NA; v_call: TRBV16; clone_size: few; j_call: TRBJ1-1; cdr3_nt: TGTGCCAGCAGCCAATCGTTGACTGGGGGAGAAACTGAAGCTTTCTTT; cdr3_aa: CASSQSLTGGETEAFF
d_call: NA; v_call: TRBV28; clone_size: NA; j_call: TRBJ2-3; cdr3_nt: TGTGCCAGCAGACAGGGCCGAAATACGCAGTATTTT; cdr3_aa: CASRQGRNTQYF
d_call: NA; v_call: TRBV20-1; clone_size: NA; j_call: TRBJ2-3; cdr3_nt: TGCAGTGCTAGTGTGGCAGATACGCAGTATTTT; cdr3_aa: CSASVADTQYF
d_call: TRBD2; v_call: TRBV10-1; clone_size: NA; j_call: TRBJ2-1; cdr3_nt: TGCGCCAGCAGTGTAAAAGGACTAGCGACGTCCGAGCAGTTCTTC; cdr3_aa: CASSVKGLATSEQFF
d_call: NA; v_call: TRBV5-4; clone_size: NA; j_call: TRBJ2-5; cdr3_nt: TGTGCCAGCAGCTCGAAGGGTTTAGAGACCCAGTACTTC; cdr3_aa: CASSSKGLETQYF
d_call: NA; v_call: TRBV6-1; clone_size: NA; j_call: TRBJ1-2; cdr3_nt: TGTGCCAGCAGTGAAATACGAACGGACTATGGCTACACCTTC; cdr3_aa: CASSEIRTDYGYTF
d_call: TRBD1; v_call: TRBV7-8; clone_size: NA; j_call: TRBJ1-2; cdr3_nt: TGTGCCAGCAGCTCTCAGGGGGCTAACTATGGCTACACCTTC; cdr3_aa: CASSSQGANYGYTF
d_call: NA; v_call: TRBV4-1; clone_size: NA; j_call: TRBJ2-7; cdr3_nt: TGCGCCAGCAGCCAATTGGACACCTACGAGCAGTACTTC; cdr3_aa: CASSQLDTYEQYF
d_call: NA; v_call: TRBV10-1; clone_size: NA; j_call: TRBJ2-3; cdr3_nt: TGCGCCAGCAGTGACGACACAGATACGCAGTATTTT; cdr3_aa: CASSDDTDTQYF
d_call: TRBD1; v_call: TRBV11-3; clone_size: NA; j_call: TRBJ2-7; cdr3_nt: TGTGCCAGCAGCTCAACAGGACAGGGAAACTACGAGCAGTACTTC; cdr3_aa: CASSSTGQGNYEQYF
d_call: NA; v_call: TRBV7-9; clone_size: NA; j_call: TRBJ1-3; cdr3_nt: TGTGCCAGCAGCTTAGCTGGGTCAGACTCTGGAAACACCATATATTTT; cdr3_aa: CASSLAGSDSGNTIYF
d_call: NA; v_call: TRBV30; clone_size: NA; j_call: TRBJ2-7; cdr3_nt: TGTGCCTGGGGAACAGGGATCGGGCACTACGAGCAGTACTTC; cdr3_aa: CAWGTGIGHYEQYF
d_call: TRBD1; v_call: TRBV27; clone_size: NA; j_call: TRBJ1-5; cdr3_nt: TGTGCCAGCAGTTCGAACCGGGACAGGGGATACGGCAATCAGCCCCAGCATTTT; cdr3_aa: CASSSNRDRGYGNQPQHF
d_call: TRBD2; v_call: TRBV30; clone_size: NA; j_call: TRBJ2-1; cdr3_nt: TGTGCCTGGACGGGGGGTCCTCAGATGCTTCAGTTCTTC; cdr3_aa: CAWTGGPQMLQFF
d_call: NA; v_call: TRBV10-3; clone_size: NA; j_call: TRBJ2-1; cdr3_nt: TGTGCCATCAGTGAGTCGAAGGGCCCAAGCTCCTACAATGAGCAGTTCTTC; cdr3_aa: CAISESKGPSSYNEQFF
d_call: NA; v_call: TRBV27; clone_size: NA; j_call: TRBJ1-2; cdr3_nt: TGTGCCAGCAGTGTTGACAGGAGCTATGGCTACACCTTC; cdr3_aa: CASSVDRSYGYTF
d_call: NA; v_call: TRBV7-2; clone_size: NA; j_call: TRBJ2-2; cdr3_nt: TGTGCCAGCAGCTTAAGGTCCCGGCAGGGCAGGAGGGTTGCCGGGGAGCTGTTTTTT; cdr3_aa: CASSLRSRQGRRVAGELFF
d_call: TRBD1; v_call: TRBV5-1; clone_size: medium-sized; j_call: TRBJ1-6; cdr3_nt: TGCGCCAGCAGCTTGGAGGGGGCAGGGAGGTCACCCCTCCACTTT; cdr3_aa: CASSLEGAGRSPLHF
d_call: NA; v_call: TRBV18; clone_size: NA; j_call: TRBJ2-7; cdr3_nt: TGTGCCAGCTCACCAAGAGAGTCCTACGAGCAGTACTTC; cdr3_aa: CASSPRESYEQYF
d_call: NA; v_call: TRBV6-5; clone_size: NA; j_call: TRBJ1-6; cdr3_nt: TGTGCCAGCAGTTTCGAAAGGCCTGGGGCACCCCTCCACTTT; cdr3_aa: CASSFERPGAPLHF
d_call: TRBD1; v_call: TRBV12-5; clone_size: NA; j_call: TRBJ1-2; cdr3_nt: TGTGCTAGTGGTTTGGTAAGCCCCGGGACAGGCTATGGCTACACCTTC; cdr3_aa: CASGLVSPGTGYGYTF
d_call: NA; v_call: TRBV5-1; clone_size: NA; j_call: TRBJ1-1; cdr3_nt: TGCGCCAGCAGCCCGGCCAAAGTTCTGAACACTGAAGCTTTCTTT; cdr3_aa: CASSPAKVLNTEAFF
d_call: TRBD2; v_call: TRBV30; clone_size: NA; j_call: TRBJ2-1; cdr3_nt: TGTGCCTGGGGGGTACTAGCGGGGTCTTACAATGAGCAGTTCTTC; cdr3_aa: CAWGVLAGSYNEQFF
d_call: NA; v_call: TRBV5-1; clone_size: NA; j_call: TRBJ2-7; cdr3_nt: TGCGCCAGCAGCTTTTTTGCCAACGAGCAGTACTTC; cdr3_aa: CASSFFANEQYF
d_call: TRBD1; v_call: TRBV7-6; clone_size: NA; j_call: TRBJ2-3; cdr3_nt: TGTGCCAGCAGCTTCCCACAGGGGGCCGGCAACACAGATACGCAGTATTTT; cdr3_aa: CASSFPQGAGNTDTQYF
d_call: NA; v_call: TRBV7-2; clone_size: NA; j_call: TRBJ2-1; cdr3_nt: TGTGCCAGCAGCTTAGGTACTAAGGGGTCCTACAATGAGCAGTTCTTC; cdr3_aa: CASSLGTKGSYNEQFF
d_call: TRBD1; v_call: TRBV2; clone_size: NA; j_call: TRBJ2-7; cdr3_nt: TGTGCCAGCAGTGAAGGGACAGGACGGATCTACGAGCAGTACTTC; cdr3_aa: CASSEGTGRIYEQYF
d_call: TRBD1; v_call: TRBV5-4; clone_size: NA; j_call: TRBJ1-1; cdr3_nt: TGTGCCAGCAGCTTGGGACAGGGCCCGAACACTGAAGCTTTCTTT; cdr3_aa: CASSLGQGPNTEAFF
d_call: NA; v_call: TRBV19; clone_size: NA; j_call: TRBJ2-3; cdr3_nt: TGTGCCAGTAGTATTTTGGTGTCCCTGGGGGTCACAGATACGCAGTATTTT; cdr3_aa: CASSILVSLGVTDTQYF
d_call: TRBD1; v_call: TRBV30; clone_size: NA; j_call: TRBJ2-7; cdr3_nt: TGTGCCTGGAGTTTCTCAGGGGGAACGGGGCAGTACTTC; cdr3_aa: CAWSFSGGTGQYF
d_call: TRBD1; v_call: TRBV30; clone_size: NA; j_call: TRBJ2-1; cdr3_nt: TGTGCCTGGACGGGACAGGGGCCGCGGGAGCAGTTCTTC; cdr3_aa: CAWTGQGPREQFF
d_call: NA; v_call: TRBV21-1; clone_size: NA; j_call: TRBJ1-2; cdr3_nt: TGTGCCAGCAGCCCCATAGGGGCAGAAGCTAACTATGGCTACACCTTC; cdr3_aa: CASSPIGAEANYGYTF
d_call: TRBD1; v_call: TRBV2; clone_size: NA; j_call: TRBJ2-2; cdr3_nt: TGTGCCAGCAGTGTCGGACAGGGTCACGGGGAGCTGTTTTTT; cdr3_aa: CASSVGQGHGELFF
d_call: NA; v_call: TRBV19; clone_size: NA; j_call: TRBJ2-4; cdr3_nt: TGTGCCAGTAGTATAGATTGGCAGCAAAACATTCAGTACTTC; cdr3_aa: CASSIDWQQNIQYF
d_call: TRBD2; v_call: TRBV4-1; clone_size: NA; j_call: TRBJ2-7; cdr3_nt: TGCGCCAGCAGCCAAACTAGCGGGGGTCACTACGAGCAGTACTTC; cdr3_aa: CASSQTSGGHYEQYF
d_call: TRBD1; v_call: TRBV15; clone_size: NA; j_call: TRBJ2-2; cdr3_nt: TGTGCCACCAGCAGAGATAGGTCTCCCGGGACAGAGCTCGGGGAGCTGTTTTTT; cdr3_aa: CATSRDRSPGTELGELFF